One sample yielded the 20 T cell receptor beta chains listed below, sequenced in a study of shared clonotypes between healthy human individuals. Libraries were prepared by immunoSEQ multiplex PCR; TCRdb keeps only in-frame clonotypes and omits some of them. Of 2.3 million or so clones listed, 80% to 95% are singletons. The source material was naive CD4+ T cells from PBMCs. Subset indicated: CD45RA+ positively selected. The receptors originated from a young man in good health. Some clones in this sample may be carry-over from other donors' samples.

The chain recombines TRBV7-9 with TRBJ2-7; 10 positions match TRBD2. The germline V gene has CDR1 SEHNR and CDR2 FQNEAQ (reference sequence). Unmatched junction bases numbered 13, after V lost 1 base and J lost 13 bases. The CDR3 is 15 residues long. The CDR3 is CASSLGGLADSVAYF. DNA for the CDR3: TGTGCCAGCAGCTTAGGCGGACTAGCGGACTCCGTTGCATACTTC.

The genes are TRBV27 and TRBJ1-1, with D tentatively TRBD1 (5 bases). The ends were cut back, 5 bases at V and 10 bases at J, with 23 bases in the middle. Germline V CDR1 and CDR2: MNHEY, SMNVEV (reference sequence). The CDR3 runs 15 residues. Here the CDR3 reads CASSDGGTDPWGAFF. CDR3 coding DNA: TGTGCCAGCAGTGATGGTGGGACGGACCCCTGGGGAGCTTTCTTT.

This clone was detected only a few times. The sample has other DNA sequences that encode this CDR3 too. The gene calls are TRBV2 and TRBJ2-2, with 12 positions matching TRBD1. Germline V gene data show CDR1 as SNHLY and CDR2 as FYNNEI. This CDR3 comprises 14 residues. V shed 6 bases and J 6 bases; nucleotides not matched to a gene: 2. The CDR3: CASRGQGAAGELFF. CDR3 sequence (DNA): TGTGCCAGCAGGGGACAGGGGGCTGCCGGGGAGCTGTTTTTT.

For this clone: Within the sample, other DNA sequences also encode this same CDR3. J is TRBJ2-3 and V is TRBV5-1; 11 bases fit TRBD2. J gave up 3 bases and V 6 bases, and 3 bases lay outside the gene matches. The germline V gene encodes CDR1 SGHRS and CDR2 YFSETQ. The CDR3 covers 14 residues. The CDR3 DNA reads TGCGCCAGCACCCGGACTAGCGGGACAGATACGCAGTATTTT. Its protein product is CASTRTSGTDTQYF.

The chain couples TRBV7-6 to TRBJ2-7, with D hard to call. CDR3 size: 14 residues. The V gene lost 0 bases and the J gene lost 0 bases, with 6 bases spanning the gap. The germline V gene has CDR1 SGHVS and CDR2 FNYEAQ. CDR3 DNA: TGTGCCAGCAGCTTAGCGGTTAGCTCCTACGAGCAGTACTTC. Translated: CASSLAVSSYEQYF.

The J gene is TRBJ1-5, the V gene TRBV4-2; no firm D call. This CDR3 has 16 residues. The germline CDR1 and CDR2 sequences are LGHNA and YNFKEQ. V gave up 4 bases and J gave up 3 bases, with 16 bases separating them. This CDR3 is CASSPFRHSLNQPQHF. DNA for the CDR3: TGTGCCAGCAGCCCCTTTCGACACTCACTCAATCAGCCCCAGCATTTT.

The chain couples TRBV5-1 to TRBJ1-1, with D unclear. Trimming pared 1 base from V and 4 bases from J, leaving 14 bases between. The CDR3 is made up of 15 amino acids. Germline V gene sequence: CDR1 SGHRS, CDR2 YFSETQ. The DNA for the CDR3 is TGCGCCAGCAGCTTGTCTATTCGGTCGCTCACTGAAGCTTTCTTT. This encodes CASSLSIRSLTEAFF.

In this sample, this clone turned up a few times. The CDR3 loop reads CASSQGLNSYSYNEQFF. The DNA of the CDR3 is TGTGCCAGTAGCCAGGGTCTTAATAGCTACTCCTACAATGAGCAGTTCTTC. V is TRBV19 and J is TRBJ2-1; tentatively, D is TRBD1 (5 bases). Germline V CDR1 and CDR2: LNHDA, SQIVND (reference sequence). With 6 bases removed from V and 0 bases from J, the gap between germline ends came to 18 bases. The CDR3 is 17 amino acids.

With respect to this clone: The sample carries other DNA sequences with the same CDR3. The rearrangement joins TRBV28 to TRBJ1-3; D gene unclear. Trimming removed 8 bases at V and 4 bases at J, with 12 bases between. This CDR3 spans 13 amino acids. Germline V CDR1 and CDR2: MDHEN, SYDVKM. DNA for the CDR3: TGTGCCAGCCGCCTAGGTTCCGGAAACACCATATATTTT. Amino acids: CASRLGSGNTIYF.

CDR3 bases: TGTGCCAGCAGCCCCCACGGCGGATCGAACACCGGGGAGCTGTTTTTT. Protein product: CASSPHGGSNTGELFF. The chain uses TRBV7-2 and TRBJ2-2; D is undetermined. Germline V CDR1 and CDR2: SGHTA, FQGNSA. CDR3 size: 16 residues. With 5 bases removed from V and 0 bases from J, the gap between germline ends came to 13 bases.

V gene TRBV6-5 combines with J gene TRBJ2-1, with TRBD2 matching 9 bases. This CDR3 contains 15 residues. The trim removed 0 bases at V and 6 bases at J, leaving 3 bases unmatched. Germline V gene data show CDR1 as MNHEY and CDR2 as SVGAGI. Here the CDR3 reads CASSYSSGSGNEQFF. CDR3 DNA sequence: TGTGCCAGCAGTTACTCTAGCGGGAGTGGCAATGAGCAGTTCTTC.

This rearrangement joins TRBV25-1 to TRBJ2-7; perhaps D is TRBD1 or TRBD2 (5 bases each). The length of the CDR3 is 15 residues. V lost 6 bases to trimming and J lost 5 bases, with 20 bases between them. Per the germline V gene, CDR1 is MGHDK and CDR2 is SYGVNS. CDR3 residues: CASSKPEGRANEQYF. The DNA for the CDR3 is TGTGCCAGCAGCAAACCAGAGGGCAGGGCGAACGAGCAGTACTTC.

V gene TRBV28 combines with J gene TRBJ1-2; D remains ambiguous. V gave up 5 bases and J gave up 8 bases, with 12 bases separating them. The CDR3 totals 12 residues. Germline V gives CDR1 MDHEN, CDR2 SYDVKM. CDR3 DNA sequence: TGTGCCAGCAGTGGACTCACGGGAGGCTACACCTTC. It yields the protein CASSGLTGGYTF.

There are a few counts of this clone. The CDR3 is CASSLWGDRGPQETQYF. The CDR3 DNA sequence: TGTGCCAGCAGTTTATGGGGGGACAGGGGACCCCAAGAGACCCAGTACTTC. The chain couples TRBV27 to TRBJ2-5, with 10 bases matching TRBD1. Germline loops: CDR1 MNHEY, CDR2 SMNVEV (reference sequence). The CDR3 has 17 residues. With 1 base clipped from V and 1 base from J, the junction kept 6 bases outside the gene matches.

The chain is built from TRBV6-5 and TRBJ1-1; D gene uncertain. Germline V lookup: CDR1 MNHEY, CDR2 SVGAGI. The CDR3 consists of 14 residues. The V end was cut by 8 bases, the J end by 6 bases, with 19 bases between. CDR3 nucleotide sequence: TGTGCCAGCGCTGAGCGGTTGGGTGGATCTGAAGCTTTCTTT. Translation: CASAERLGGSEAFF.

The chain has TRBV30 and TRBJ2-7; the match to TRBD2 covers 10 bases. The CDR3 is 13 amino acids. V lost 5 bases and J lost 2; bases outside the gene matches: 3. Germline V gene lookup returns CDR1 GTSNPN and CDR2 SVGIG (reference sequence). CDR3 DNA: TGTGCCTGGGGGACTAGCGTCACCTACGAGCAGTACTTC. Protein product: CAWGTSVTYEQYF.

The chain recombines TRBV2 with TRBJ2-1, with 9 bases aligning to TRBD1. Germline CDR1 reads SNHLY; CDR2 reads FYNNEI. V shed 6 bases and J 6 bases; nucleotides not matched to a gene: 3. The CDR3 loop spans 13 amino acids. CDR3 nucleotides: TGTGCCAGCAGCGGACAGGGGTTCAATGAGCAGTTCTTC. Its protein is CASSGQGFNEQFF.

In this sample, this clone turned up once. The rearrangement links TRBV28 to TRBJ2-5; the D gene could be TRBD1 or TRBD2 (5 bases each). V lost 6 bases to trimming and J lost 12 bases, with 20 bases between them. CDR1 and CDR2 from the germline V gene are MDHEN and SYDVKM. The CDR3 is 13 amino acids. This CDR3 reads CASRAGPWDREYF. The CDR3 DNA sequence: TGTGCCAGCAGGGCGGGCCCCTGGGACCGGGAGTACTTC. Full variable domain (remainder filled in from reference TRBV28 and TRBJ2-5): DVKVTQSSRYLVKRTGEKVFLECVQDMDHENMFWYRQDPGLGLRLIYFSYDVKMKEKGDIPEGYSVSREKKERFSLILESASTNQTSMYLCASRAGPWDREYFGPGTRLLVL.

This chain joins TRBV6-1 and TRBJ1-1; 7 nucleotides agree with TRBD1. The CDR3 runs to 17 residues. Losses at the gene ends were 2 bases for V and 2 bases for J; bases not matched to a gene: 11. The germline V gene has CDR1 MNHNS and CDR2 SASEGT. CDR3 amino acids: CASSEIDRVGGNTEAFF. The CDR3 DNA reads TGTGCCAGCAGTGAAATAGACAGGGTGGGGGGCAACACTGAAGCTTTCTTT.

A remark on this clone: This specimen includes other DNA sequences encoding the same CDR3. The genes are TRBV7-6 and TRBJ2-5; 9 bases are shared with TRBD2. Germline trimming cut 4 bases from V and 4 bases from J; bases unmatched to any gene: 10. The CDR3 runs to 16 residues. Per germline, CDR1 SGHVS and CDR2 FNYEAQ. The CDR3 region is CASSSTGRAGGETQYF. For the CDR3, the DNA is TGTGCCAGCAGCTCTACAGGGAGAGCGGGGGGAGAGACCCAGTACTTC.